Listed here are 27 T cell receptor beta chains from one sample, sequenced in a study of shared clonotypes between healthy human individuals. Libraries were prepared by immunoSEQ multiplex PCR; TCRdb keeps only in-frame clonotypes and omits some of them. This sample has 1.5 million to 2.5 million clones, with about 95% found just once. The naive CD8 subset, CD45RO-negative cells positively selected for CCR7, excluded terminally differentiated effector memory CD45RA+ cells. Sequenced input: naive CD8+ T cells sorted from blood. All receptors derive from a man aged 18 to 30 in good health.

The V call is TRBV9, the J call TRBJ1-2; TRBD1 matches at 7 bases. This CDR3 spans 15 amino acids. Germline CDR1 and CDR2: SGDLS and YYNGEE. V dropped 3 bases and J dropped 6; count of bases not matched to a gene: 11. CDR3 sequence (DNA): TGTGCCAGCAGCGCCTCAGGGGGGGGCTGGGATGGCTACACCTTC. Residues: CASSASGGGWDGYTF.

The table lists this clone with a count of one. Other DNA sequences within the sample encode an identical CDR3. The chain combines TRBV27 with TRBJ2-5; D might be TRBD1 or TRBD2, each matching 5 bases. CDR1 is MNHEY, CDR2 SMNVEV, per germline (reference sequence). This CDR3 region has 13 residues. Trimming took 0 bases from V and 3 from J, leaving 5 bases between them. The CDR3 region is CASSLSGEETQYF. The CDR3 region has the DNA TGTGCCAGCAGTTTATCGGGGGAAGAGACCCAGTACTTC.

V is TRBV19 and J is TRBJ2-1; TRBD2 matches at 8 bases. The CDR3 has 14 residues. CDR1 is LNHDA, CDR2 SQIVND, per germline (reference sequence). J gave up 7 bases and V 7 bases, and 9 bases lay outside the gene matches. CDR3 sequence: CASMGKRGGNEQFF. The CDR3 region has the DNA TGTGCCAGTATGGGGAAACGGGGGGGTAATGAGCAGTTCTTC.

The chain is built from TRBV7-6 and TRBJ2-7, with D possibly TRBD2 on 5 matching bases. Germline loops: CDR1 SGHVS, CDR2 FNYEAQ. Deletions cut 4 bases from V and 3 bases from J, with 16 bases between. This CDR3 contains 15 residues. The CDR3 region has the DNA TGTGCCAGCAGCTGGGGAGAGGGATTAAGCTACGAGCAGTACTTC. It translates to CASSWGEGLSYEQYF.

The chain has TRBV27 and TRBJ2-1; D remains ambiguous. Germline lookup yields CDR1 MNHEY and CDR2 SMNVEV (reference sequence). The CDR3 sequence is 12 residues long. The V gene lost 3 bases and the J gene lost 8 bases, with 8 bases spanning the gap. CDR3 sequence: CASSFGDDEQFF. CDR3 bases: TGTGCCAGCAGTTTTGGCGACGATGAGCAGTTCTTC.

The CDR3: CASSQDPGQGPLGHEQYF. DNA for the CDR3: TGCGCCAGCAGCCAAGACCCCGGACAGGGGCCCCTAGGTCACGAGCAGTACTTC. The chain joins TRBV4-1 to TRBJ2-7, with 9 bases that match TRBD1. Germline CDR1 reads MGHRA; CDR2 reads YSYEKL. Germline trimming cut 0 bases from V and 5 bases from J; bases unmatched to any gene: 14. This CDR3 comprises 18 residues.

Note on this clone: The identical CDR3 is also encoded by other nucleotide sequences in the sample. V is TRBV6-1 and J is TRBJ2-7; the match to TRBD1 covers 7 bases. The CDR3 is 13 amino acids. Germline CDR1 is MNHNS and CDR2 is SASEGT. V trimming: 3 bases; J trimming: 4 bases; junction bases outside the gene matches: 3. CDR3 sequence: CASSDGTVYEQYF. The DNA of the CDR3 is TGTGCCAGCAGTGATGGGACAGTATACGAGCAGTACTTC.

This clone occurred once. The rearrangement uses TRBV29-1 and TRBJ2-1, with D possibly being TRBD2 (6 bases). This CDR3 spans 15 amino acids. The V gene's germline CDR1 is SQVTM and CDR2 ANQGSEA. Deletions cut 6 bases from V and 0 bases from J, with 15 bases between. The chain's CDR3 is CSVDEAGPSYNEQFF. CDR3 DNA: TGCAGCGTGGACGAGGCGGGACCCTCCTACAATGAGCAGTTCTTC.

V and J are TRBV11-2 and TRBJ1-6; D possibly corresponds to TRBD1 (5 bases). Germline CDR1 SGHAT, CDR2 FQNNGV. There are 15 residues in the CDR3. Trimming removed 8 bases at V and 0 bases at J, with 11 bases between. This CDR3 is CASGLRGSYNSPLHF. DNA of the CDR3: TGTGCCAGCGGACTAAGGGGCTCCTATAATTCACCCCTCCACTTT.

The chain uses TRBV29-1 and TRBJ2-3; D remains ambiguous. This CDR3 has 16 amino acids. V was clipped by 0 bases and J by 0 bases, with 13 bases between them. Per the germline V gene, CDR1 is SQVTM and CDR2 is ANQGSEA. CDR3 DNA sequence: TGCAGCGTTGAAGATCTTAACAGACCAAGCACAGATACGCAGTATTTT. It is translated as CSVEDLNRPSTDTQYF.

The table lists this clone with a count of one. The same CDR3 is also encoded by other DNA sequences in this sample. This rearrangement joins TRBV4-3 to TRBJ2-7, with D possibly matching TRBD2 (5 bases). Trimming pared 1 base from V and 4 bases from J, leaving 11 bases between. Germline CDR1 reads LGHNA; CDR2 reads YSLEER. CDR3 length: 14 amino acids. CDR3 nucleotide sequence: TGCGCCAGCAGCCAAGGTTCGGGCGGGTACGAGCAGTACTTC. It specifies CASSQGSGGYEQYF.

The genes are TRBV9 and TRBJ1-2; D call uncertain. CDR1 SGDLS and CDR2 YYNGEE come from the germline V gene. The CDR3 runs to 15 residues. Trimming left V 3 bases short and J 1 base short, with 13 bases between. CDR3 coding DNA: TGTGCCAGCAGCGCCCAGCAGGCTCTTAACTATGGCTACACCTTC. Translating it yields CASSAQQALNYGYTF.

The chain combines TRBV5-3 with TRBJ2-3; TRBD2 aligns across 7 bases. TRBV5-3 is noted as an ORF with a role that remains uncertain. Germline trimming cut 1 base from V and 4 bases from J; bases unmatched to any gene: 9. The CDR3 is made up of 16 amino acids. CDR3 region: CARSLLAVPWSDTQYF. As DNA, the CDR3 is TGTGCCAGAAGCTTGCTAGCGGTCCCCTGGTCAGATACGCAGTATTTT.

The chain joins TRBV9 to TRBJ1-1; perhaps TRBD1 as D (6 bases). Germline-derived CDR1 and CDR2 are SGDLS and YYNGEE. V dropped 3 bases and J dropped 5 bases, with 14 bases sitting between them. This CDR3 contains 14 residues. The CDR3 DNA reads as TGTGCCAGCAGCGCTTACAGGGTAGGAACTGAAGCTTTCTTT. This gives the protein CASSAYRVGTEAFF.

CDR3 in amino acids: CASSLVASGSMPDTQYF. The CDR3 nucleotides are TGTGCCAGCAGCTTAGTCGCCAGCGGGAGTATGCCAGATACGCAGTATTTT. The chain combines TRBV11-3 with TRBJ2-3, with 8 bases lining up with TRBD2. V shed 1 base, J shed 4 bases, and the junction held 10 bases outside the gene matches. This CDR3 spans 17 amino acids. Germline V lookup: CDR1 SGHNT, CDR2 YENEEA.

V usage is TRBV7-6 and J usage is TRBJ2-7; no reliable D call. Germline V lookup: CDR1 SGHVS, CDR2 FNYEAQ. CDR3 length equals 13 residues. Trimming took 0 bases from V and 3 from J, leaving 6 bases between them. The CDR3 protein is CASSLAYSYEQYF. In nucleotides, the CDR3 is TGTGCCAGCAGCTTAGCTTACAGCTACGAGCAGTACTTC.

The V gene is TRBV5-1, the J gene TRBJ2-1; D is unclear. This CDR3 comprises 16 residues. V shed 1 base and J shed 0 bases, with 11 bases lying between them. Germline V gene lookup returns CDR1 SGHRS and CDR2 YFSETQ. The CDR3 loop is CASSLQPADSYNEQFF. DNA for the CDR3: TGCGCCAGCAGCTTGCAGCCCGCAGACTCCTACAATGAGCAGTTCTTC.

In DNA, the CDR3 is TGCGCCAGCACGGAGGGGGTTGGAAACACCATATATTTT. Translated: CASTEGVGNTIYF. The rearrangement uses TRBV5-1 and TRBJ1-3; weak D call: TRBD1 (6 bases). CDR1 and CDR2 (germline): SGHRS, YFSETQ. This CDR3 comprises 13 residues. Trimming shortened V by 6 bases and J by 3 bases, and 10 bases separated the two germline ends.

The V call is TRBV2, the J call TRBJ2-3; 10 bases fit TRBD2. CDR1 is SNHLY and CDR2 is FYNNEI in the germline V gene. This CDR3 contains 17 residues. Trimming removed 2 bases from V and 2 bases from J; junction bases left unmatched: 7. Written as DNA, the CDR3 is TGTGCCAGCAGTGAAACCCTAGCGGGAGCCAACACAGATACGCAGTATTTT. This codes for CASSETLAGANTDTQYF.

J is TRBJ1-1 and V is TRBV5-6; no firm D call. V lost 3 bases and J 7 bases, leaving 13 bases between the germline ends. The germline gives CDR1 SGHDT, CDR2 YYEEEE. The CDR3 consists of 13 residues. CDR3: CASSSWGLLEAFF. CDR3 nucleotides: TGTGCCAGCAGCTCCTGGGGATTACTTGAAGCTTTCTTT.

The rearrangement joins TRBV4-2 to TRBJ2-7; D is ambiguous. The CDR3 runs 15 residues. The V and J ends lost 0 bases and 1 base respectively, with 10 bases between them. In germline, CDR1 is LGHNA, CDR2 YNFKEQ. This CDR3 reads CASSQERLGSYEQYF. DNA for the CDR3: TGTGCCAGCAGCCAAGAGCGCCTAGGGTCCTACGAGCAGTACTTC.

This clone was found once. This rearrangement joins TRBV7-9 to TRBJ1-5; D gene uncertain. Trimming removed 1 base from V and 2 bases from J, with 9 bases in between. This CDR3 has 15 residues. CDR1 and CDR2 from the germline V gene are SEHNR and FQNEAQ (reference sequence). This chain's CDR3 is CASSLDWSGNQPQHF. The DNA for the CDR3 is TGTGCCAGCAGCTTAGATTGGTCAGGCAATCAGCCCCAGCATTTT.

The chain couples TRBV7-9 to TRBJ2-5; D remains ambiguous. The CDR3 sequence is 15 residues long. Trimming stripped 5 bases from V and 2 bases from J, with 15 bases between. Germline CDR1 and CDR2: SEHNR and FQNEAQ (reference sequence). The CDR3 sequence: CASSPDPYWQETQYF. The DNA of the CDR3 is TGTGCCAGCAGCCCCGACCCCTATTGGCAAGAGACCCAGTACTTC.

This chain connects TRBV19 to TRBJ2-5; D may be TRBD2 (7 bases). Trimming cost V 5 bases and J 5 bases, with 15 bases left between them. The CDR3 has 14 amino acids. CDR1 is LNHDA and CDR2 is SQIVND in the germline V gene (reference sequence). CDR3 nucleotides: TGTGCCAGTAGTTACGGGGGGCCTTATGAGACCCAGTACTTC. It codes for CASSYGGPYETQYF.

The V gene is TRBV27, the J gene TRBJ2-1; 8 bases map to TRBD1. CDR1 MNHEY and CDR2 SMNVEV come from the germline V gene (reference sequence). V trimming: 8 bases; J trimming: 7 bases; junction bases outside the gene matches: 4. The CDR3 has 12 residues. The CDR3 DNA reads as TGTGCCAGCGGACAGGGTTGGAATGAGCAGTTCTTC. It is translated as CASGQGWNEQFF.

The V gene is TRBV27, the J gene TRBJ2-7; D is unresolved. This CDR3 has 14 residues. Per the germline V gene, CDR1 is MNHEY and CDR2 is SMNVEV (reference sequence). The V end was cut by 0 bases, the J end by 8 bases, with 14 bases between. Written as DNA, the CDR3 is TGTGCCAGCAGTTTATCCCCCCAGGCCAAACAGCAGTACTTC. This codes for CASSLSPQAKQQYF.

The V call is TRBV2, the J call TRBJ2-2; TRBD1 is a possible D gene (6 bases). Trimming cost V 5 bases and J 3 bases, with 10 bases left between them. The germline V gene has CDR1 SNHLY and CDR2 FYNNEI. The CDR3 extends over 14 amino acids. The CDR3 sequence: CASSPTGDTGELFF. CDR3 nucleotides: TGTGCCAGCAGTCCGACAGGCGACACCGGGGAGCTGTTTTTT.